Presented here are 13 T cell receptor beta chains from one specimen sequenced in a study of regulatory T cells in long-lasting Graves disease. Documented time point: persistent/refractory GD, antithyroid drugs over 5 years with positive TRAb. With RNA extracted from PBMCs as input, the TCR library was made. To make TCR beta libraries, researchers used iRepertoire HTBI primers and Arm-PCR of CDR3 regions. Using its own MiXCR run on the multiplex PCR reads, TCRdb lists one record per CDR3 protein. The data show 350,000 to 450,000 distinct CDR3 sequences, approximately 25% seen once. The sample here was peripheral blood mononuclear cells (PBMCs), taken when the disease was refractory, from a patient treated with antithyroid drugs. Receptor source: a woman aged 40 to 49 with Graves disease.

V gene TRBV20-1 combines with J gene TRBJ2-7, with 10 bases fitting TRBD2. This CDR3 spans 14 amino acids. Germline assignment: CDR1 DFQATT and CDR2 SNEGSKA (reference sequence). With 5 bases clipped from V and 4 bases from J, the junction kept 8 bases outside the gene matches. CDR3 bases: TGCAGTGCTTTTCAAGCGGGAGGGCAATACGAGCAGTACTTC. It translates to CSAFQAGGQYEQYF.

This clonotype appeared many times. The V call is TRBV28, the J call TRBJ2-7, with TRBD2 as a possible D gene (5 bases). V was clipped by 0 bases and J by 7 bases, with 7 bases between them. The CDR3 runs to 12 residues. Germline V CDR1 and CDR2: MDHEN, SYDVKM. CDR3 sequence: CASSLWGVEQYF. CDR3 DNA sequence: TGTGCCAGCAGTTTATGGGGAGTTGAGCAGTACTTC.

This clonotype has at least ten counts. V and J are TRBV29-1 and TRBJ2-5; TRBD2 agrees at 8 bases. The germline V gene has CDR1 SQVTM and CDR2 ANQGSEA. The CDR3 extends over 13 amino acids. The ends lost 4 bases at V and 6 bases at J; junction bases unmatched: 7. The CDR3 loop reads CSVAPGGRKTQYF. The CDR3 bases are TGCAGCGTTGCTCCGGGAGGGAGAAAGACCCAGTACTTC.

This clonotype was counted many times. The chain is built from TRBV2 and TRBJ1-4; 7 bases agree with TRBD1. J was trimmed by 6 bases and V by 5 bases; bases with no gene match: 18. The CDR3 has 18 amino acids. Germline loops: CDR1 SNHLY, CDR2 FYNNEI. In DNA form, the CDR3 reads TGTGCCAGCAGTTTTTTTTCTCCTGACAGGGCGAGGTATGAAAAACTGTTTTTT. It translates to CASSFFSPDRARYEKLFF.

In this sample, this clonotype turned up a few times. The chain links TRBV5-1 to TRBJ2-7; the D gene is possibly TRBD1 (5 bases). The CDR3 consists of 14 residues. The ends were cut back, 4 bases at V and 5 bases at J, with 16 bases in the middle. Germline loops: CDR1 SGHRS, CDR2 YFSETQ. CDR3 sequence: CASSEQVSAHEQYF. The CDR3 DNA is TGCGCCAGCAGCGAACAGGTTTCAGCCCACGAGCAGTACTTC.

A remark on this clonotype: Since a much larger clone is just one base distant, this may be a read error. This chain connects TRBV20-1 to TRBJ1-2; D gene uncertain. V dropped 5 bases and J dropped 4 bases, with 14 bases sitting between them. This CDR3 region has 13 residues. The germline V gene has CDR1 DFQATT and CDR2 SNEGSKA (reference sequence). This CDR3 reads CSAGYREGYGYTF. The CDR3 nucleotides read TGCAGTGCTGGATACCGGGAAGGCTATGGCTACACCTTC.

This clonotype appeared a few times. The J gene is TRBJ2-7, the V gene TRBV20-1; possibly TRBD2 for D (5 bases). V was clipped by 1 base and J by 0 bases, with 13 bases between them. Germline CDR1 DFQATT, CDR2 SNEGSKA (reference sequence). The CDR3 has 15 amino acids. In nucleotides, the CDR3 is TGCAGTGCTAGAGGAACCGACTACCTCTCCTACGAGCAGTACTTC. Its translation is CSARGTDYLSYEQYF.

V is TRBV12-3 or TRBV12-4 and J is TRBJ2-3; D call uncertain. Between the trimmed V and J ends, which lost 1 base and 1 base, there was a span of 6 bases. The CDR3 is 14 amino acids. CDR3 DNA: TGTGCCAGCAGTTTAGAAGTCGGCACAGATACGCAGTATTTT. Its translation is CASSLEVGTDTQYF.

Comments on this clonotype: A much bigger clone sits one base away, suggesting this may be a read error. This chain's CDR3 is CASSLKRGSSYEQYF. The CDR3 DNA reads as TGTGCCAGCAGTTTGAAGCGGGGATCCTCCTACGAGCAGTACTTC. This sequence joins TRBV12-3 or TRBV12-4 and TRBJ2-7; 7 bases are a match to TRBD2. With V trimmed by 3 bases and J by 0 bases, 5 bases remained unmatched. This CDR3 comprises 15 residues.

This clonotype has only a few counts. J is TRBJ2-1 and V is TRBV28; 7 positions agree with TRBD1. The CDR3 consists of 15 residues. V lost 5 bases to trimming and J lost 4 bases; unmatched junction nucleotides: 8. Germline loops: CDR1 MDHEN, CDR2 SYDVKM. The DNA for the CDR3 is TGTGCCAGCAGTGAACCGGGACAGCCTTACAATGAGCAGTTCTTC. This encodes CASSEPGQPYNEQFF.

This clonotype was recorded at least ten times. The CDR3 nucleotides read TGTGCCAGCAGCCGTAGATCCGGAGGATCCGTCCACGAGCAGTACTTC. Translating it yields CASSRRSGGSVHEQYF. The chain recombines TRBV11-2 with TRBJ2-7, with D possibly matching TRBD2 (5 bases). The CDR3 runs to 16 residues. The ends were cut back, 5 bases at V and 5 bases at J, with 22 bases in the middle. Germline V gene sequence: CDR1 SGHAT, CDR2 FQNNGV.

This chain uses TRBV19 with TRBJ1-1, with no clear D. Deletions cut 0 bases from V and 1 base from J, with 12 bases between. Germline V gene sequence: CDR1 LNHDA, CDR2 SQIVND (reference sequence). The CDR3 consists of 16 residues. Here the CDR3 reads CASSIDPRQTNTEAFF. In DNA form, the CDR3 reads TGTGCCAGTAGTATAGACCCTCGCCAGACGAACACTGAAGCTTTCTTT.

The table lists this clonotype with many counts. This chain links TRBV7-8 with TRBJ2-4; 8 positions agree with TRBD1. The CDR3 loop spans 16 amino acids. The germline gives CDR1 SGHVS, CDR2 FQNEAQ. The J segment lost 1 base and the V segment lost 6 bases, leaving 8 bases of the junction unmatched. The CDR3: CASRPRQGMAKNIQYF. The CDR3, as DNA: TGTGCCAGCAGACCCCGACAGGGGATGGCCAAAAACATTCAGTACTTC.